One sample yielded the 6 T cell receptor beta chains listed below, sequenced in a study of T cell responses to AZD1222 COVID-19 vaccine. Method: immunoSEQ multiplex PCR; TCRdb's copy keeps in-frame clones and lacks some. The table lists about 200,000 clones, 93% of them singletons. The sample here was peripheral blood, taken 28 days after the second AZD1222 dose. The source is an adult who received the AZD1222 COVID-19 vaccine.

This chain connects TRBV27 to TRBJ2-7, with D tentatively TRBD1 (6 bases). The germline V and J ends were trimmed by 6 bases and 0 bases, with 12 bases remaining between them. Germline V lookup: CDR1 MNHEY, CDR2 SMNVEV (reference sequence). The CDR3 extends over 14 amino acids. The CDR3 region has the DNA TGTGCCAGCAGAAGGGGGTTAGGCTCCTACGAGCAGTACTTC. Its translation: CASRRGLGSYEQYF.

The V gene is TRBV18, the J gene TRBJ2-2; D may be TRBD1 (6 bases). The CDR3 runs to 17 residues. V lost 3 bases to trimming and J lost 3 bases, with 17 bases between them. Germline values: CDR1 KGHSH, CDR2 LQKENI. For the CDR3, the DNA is TGTGCCAGCTCACCTCTCGGGCAGGGGCTCTACACCGGGGAGCTGTTTTTT. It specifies CASSPLGQGLYTGELFF. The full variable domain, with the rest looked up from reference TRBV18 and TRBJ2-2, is NAGVMQNPRHLVRRRGQEARLRCSPMKGHSHVYWYRQLPEEGLKFMVYLQKENIIDESGMPKERFSAEFPKEGPSILRIQQVVRGDSAAYFCASSPLGQGLYTGELFFGEGSRLTVL.

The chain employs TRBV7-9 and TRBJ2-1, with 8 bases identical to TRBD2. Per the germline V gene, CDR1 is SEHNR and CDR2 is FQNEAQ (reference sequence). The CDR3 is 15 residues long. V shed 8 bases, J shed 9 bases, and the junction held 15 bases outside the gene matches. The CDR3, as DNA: TGTGCCAGCTCTACCCAGGGCGGGGGGCGAGGTGAGCAGTTCTTC. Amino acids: CASSTQGGGRGEQFF.

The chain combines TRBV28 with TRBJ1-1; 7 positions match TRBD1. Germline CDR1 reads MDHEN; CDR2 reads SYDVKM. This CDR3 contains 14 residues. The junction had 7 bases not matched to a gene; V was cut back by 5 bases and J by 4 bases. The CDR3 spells CASSTDRVGTEAFF. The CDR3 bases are TGTGCCAGCAGTACCGACAGGGTTGGCACTGAAGCTTTCTTT.

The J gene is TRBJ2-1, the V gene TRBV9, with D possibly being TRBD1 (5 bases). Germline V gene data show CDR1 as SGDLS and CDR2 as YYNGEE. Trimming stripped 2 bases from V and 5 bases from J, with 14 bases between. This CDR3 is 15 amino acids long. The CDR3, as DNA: TGTGCCAGCAGCGTCCGGGCCCAGGGCCACAATGAGCAGTTCTTC. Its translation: CASSVRAQGHNEQFF.

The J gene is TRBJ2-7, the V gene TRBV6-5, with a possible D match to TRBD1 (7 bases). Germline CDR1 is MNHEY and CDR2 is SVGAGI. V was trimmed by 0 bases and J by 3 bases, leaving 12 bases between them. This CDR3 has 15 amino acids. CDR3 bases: TGTGCCAGCAGTTACTCGCACAGGGGAGGCTACGAGCAGTACTTC. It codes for CASSYSHRGGYEQYF.